The 20 T cell receptor beta chains below come from one sample, sequenced in a study of blood T cells in healthy people across ages. PCR was performed a second time for roughly 7 to 11 cycles using a sample-barcoded 5' primer and a J-beta primer mix. MiXCR, run by TCRdb on the 5' RACE reads, gives a single entry per CDR3 protein. This table holds over 600,000 distinct CDR3 sequences, about half found once. Sequenced: blood. These TCRs come from a man aged 80 or over in good health.

J is TRBJ2-3 and V is TRBV5-1; D may correspond to TRBD1 or TRBD2 (5 bases each). V was pared by 4 bases and J by 2 bases, with 20 bases between. The length of the CDR3 is 17 residues. CDR1 is SGHRS and CDR2 is YFSETQ in the germline V gene. The CDR3 DNA sequence: TGCGCCAGCAGCCAGGGACCTGCAGGAAACCTCACAGATACGCAGTATTTT. Its translation is CASSQGPAGNLTDTQYF. Using reference TRBV5-1 and TRBJ2-3 for the parts outside the CDR3, the full variable domain is KAGVTQTPRYLIKTRGQQVTLSCSPISGHRSVSWYQQTPGQGLQFLFEYFSETQRNKGNFPGRFSGRQFSNSRSEMNVSTLELGDSALYLCASSQGPAGNLTDTQYFGPGTRLTVL.

The chain links TRBV7-8 to TRBJ2-1, with 14 positions matching TRBD2. The V gene's germline CDR1 is SGHVS and CDR2 FQNEAQ. The J segment lost 3 bases and the V segment lost 6 bases, leaving 7 bases of the junction unmatched. CDR3 size: 17 residues. CDR3 bases: TGTGCCAGCAGTCAGACTAGCGGGAGGGGGGGCTACAATGAGCAGTTCTTC. As protein: CASSQTSGRGGYNEQFF.

The gene calls are TRBV5-1 and TRBJ2-3; the match to TRBD2 covers 11 bases. Germline-derived CDR1 and CDR2 are SGHRS and YFSETQ. V lost 5 bases, J lost 6 bases, and 8 bases stayed unmatched. The CDR3 length is 15 residues. In nucleotides, the CDR3 is TGCGCCAGCAGTACTAGCGGGAGTAGGCCGGATACGCAGTATTTT. Amino acids: CASSTSGSRPDTQYF.

This clonotype was observed at least ten times. The genes are TRBV4-2 and TRBJ2-7; the D is unclear. V gave up 1 base and J gave up 1 base, with 11 bases separating them. This CDR3 comprises 15 residues. Germline lookup yields CDR1 LGHNA and CDR2 YNFKEQ. CDR3 in amino acids: CASSQARTDSYEQYF. The CDR3 nucleotides read TGTGCCAGCAGCCAAGCAAGGACGGATTCCTACGAGCAGTACTTC.

J is TRBJ2-2 and V is TRBV29-1, with D tentatively TRBD2 (6 bases). There are 13 residues in the CDR3. CDR1 is SQVTM and CDR2 is ANQGSEA in the germline V gene. The V and J ends lost 2 bases and 7 bases respectively, with 11 bases between them. The CDR3 coding sequence is TGCAGCGTTGAACCGACTAGAGGCGGGGAGCTGTTTTTT. It translates to CSVEPTRGGELFF.

This clonotype was counted between two and nine times. V usage is TRBV4-3 and J usage is TRBJ1-4; D is unresolved. Trimming left V 0 bases short and J 2 bases short, with 4 bases between. Germline lookup yields CDR1 LGHNA and CDR2 YSLEER. The CDR3 sequence is 14 residues long. The CDR3 DNA reads TGCGCCAGCAGCCAAGATCAGACTAATGAAAAACTGTTTTTT. Its protein is CASSQDQTNEKLFF.

The CDR3 DNA sequence: TGTGCCAGCAGTGACCGTCTTGAGCATCAGCCCCAGCATTTT. The encoded protein is CASSDRLEHQPQHF. The J gene is TRBJ1-5, the V gene TRBV12-3 or TRBV12-4; D is undetermined. The CDR3 loop spans 14 amino acids. Trimming removed 5 bases from V and 5 bases from J, with 13 bases in between.

This clonotype was recorded only once. One junction end does not reproduce the germline sequence, and a read error may be involved. This sequence joins TRBV4-2 and TRBJ2-4; 8 bases are a match to TRBD1. The DNA end lines up better with TRBJ2-5; the J call may be wrong. In germline, CDR1 is LGHNA, CDR2 YNFKEQ. The CDR3 length is 15 residues. CDR3 bases: TGTGCCGGCAGCCAAGACAGGGGAATGGGAGAGACCCAGTACTTC. Translation gives CAGSQDRGMGETQYF.

As to this clonotype: A much larger clonotype is one base distant, so this may be a read error. The V gene is TRBV12-3 or TRBV12-4, the J gene TRBJ2-5; D not certain. The J call is in doubt because the DNA end fits TRBJ2-1 better. CDR3 length: 15 amino acids. The CDR3 region has the DNA TGTGCCAGCAGTTTAGGTGGCCAGGCGACGGAGACCCAGTTCTTC. Translated, it gives CASSLGGQATETQFF.

The rearrangement uses TRBV7-2 and TRBJ1-4; D remains ambiguous. V lost 5 bases to trimming and J lost 7 bases, with 11 bases between them. The CDR3 runs to 13 residues. CDR1 is SGHTA and CDR2 is FQGNSA in the germline V gene. The CDR3 region is CASSMRRGEKLFF. Here the CDR3 DNA reads TGTGCCAGCAGCATGAGACGGGGTGAAAAACTGTTTTTT.

The chain employs TRBV20-1 and TRBJ2-3; D unresolved. CDR1 is DFQATT, CDR2 SNEGSKA, per germline (reference sequence). Trimming removed 0 bases at V and 5 bases at J, with 6 bases between. The CDR3 has 12 residues. The CDR3 sequence: CSAREPGDTQYF. CDR3 bases: TGCAGTGCTAGAGAGCCCGGAGATACGCAGTATTTT.

The sample holds one count of this clonotype. The chain uses TRBV7-2 and TRBJ2-7, with 8 bases fitting TRBD2. Germline V CDR1 and CDR2: SGHTA, FQGNSA. With V trimmed by 5 bases and J by 1 base, 13 bases remained unmatched. The CDR3 has 17 amino acids. The CDR3 coding sequence is TGTGCCAGCAGCCCCGGAGGTAGCGGGAAAAATTCCTACGAGCAGTACTTC. It yields the protein CASSPGGSGKNSYEQYF.

This clonotype was seen a handful of times. The V gene is TRBV24-1, the J gene TRBJ2-1; possibly TRBD2 for D (6 bases). CDR3 length: 15 amino acids. Trimming cost V 0 bases and J 7 bases, with 12 bases left between them. From germline, CDR1 is KGHDR and CDR2 SFDVKD. The CDR3 reads CATSDLARGGNEQFF. For the CDR3, the DNA is TGTGCCACCAGTGATTTGGCAAGGGGAGGTAATGAGCAGTTCTTC.

This clonotype was counted a few times. The chain combines TRBV24-1 with TRBJ2-3, with 7 positions matching TRBD1. This CDR3 contains 14 residues. Germline V gene data show CDR1 as KGHDR and CDR2 as SFDVKD. V lost 6 bases to trimming and J lost 4 bases; unmatched junction nucleotides: 6. CDR3 in DNA: TGTGCCACCAGTCTAGGGGGCCTTCCAGATACGCAGTATTTT. Translating it yields CATSLGGLPDTQYF.

The chain is built from TRBV6-6 and TRBJ2-2, with D possibly being TRBD1 (5 bases). There are 14 residues in the CDR3. CDR1 MNHNY and CDR2 SVGAGI come from the germline V gene (reference sequence). Between the trimmed V and J ends, which lost 7 bases and 0 bases, there was a span of 9 bases. CDR3 nucleotide sequence: TGTGCCAGCACCGTGGACACGAACACCGGGGAGCTGTTTTTT. The encoded protein is CASTVDTNTGELFF.

The chain links TRBV28 to TRBJ2-7, with D possibly matching TRBD2 (6 bases). Trimming took 3 bases from V and 6 from J, leaving 15 bases between them. Germline values: CDR1 MDHEN, CDR2 SYDVKM. The CDR3 totals 14 residues. In nucleotides, the CDR3 is TGTGCCAGCAGTTTTCTCACCGCCGGGGGCGAGCAGTACTTC. Protein sequence: CASSFLTAGGEQYF.

V is TRBV7-2 and J is TRBJ2-7, with D perhaps TRBD2 (6 bases). The V end lost 5 bases, the J end lost 1 base, and 12 bases lay between the germline ends. The germline V gene encodes CDR1 SGHTA and CDR2 FQGNSA. The length of the CDR3 is 14 residues. CDR3 amino acids: CASSRDGGSYEQYF. The CDR3 bases are TGTGCCAGCAGCCGTGATGGGGGGTCCTACGAGCAGTACTTC.

This clonotype was counted ten times or more. The chain carries TRBV7-6 and TRBJ2-1; no firm D call. This CDR3 has 16 amino acids. Germline CDR1 is SGHVS and CDR2 is FNYEAQ. V lost 5 bases, J lost 0 bases, and 14 bases lay in between. The CDR3 protein is CASSTEGFSSYNEQFF. The CDR3 DNA is TGTGCCAGCAGCACAGAAGGGTTTAGCTCCTACAATGAGCAGTTCTTC.

Remarks on this clonotype: A much larger clone differs from this one at a single base, so this may be a read error. V gene TRBV12-3 or TRBV12-4 combines with J gene TRBJ2-3; 7 bases align to TRBD1. V lost 3 bases to trimming and J lost 6 bases; unmatched junction nucleotides: 9. The CDR3 runs 15 residues. The CDR3 is CASSFEGRRGDTQYF. The CDR3 bases are TGTGCCAGCAGTTTTGAAGGACGCAGGGGGGATACGCAGTATTTT.

The gene calls are TRBV6-2 or TRBV6-3 and TRBJ2-5, with D perhaps TRBD1 (5 bases). The CDR3 covers 14 residues. Germline V gene lookup returns CDR1 MNHEY and CDR2 SVGEGT. V was pared by 6 bases and J by 5 bases, with 16 bases between. The CDR3 protein is CASSQGHMIETQYF. As DNA, the CDR3 is TGTGCCAGCAGCCAGGGTCATATGATTGAGACCCAGTACTTC.